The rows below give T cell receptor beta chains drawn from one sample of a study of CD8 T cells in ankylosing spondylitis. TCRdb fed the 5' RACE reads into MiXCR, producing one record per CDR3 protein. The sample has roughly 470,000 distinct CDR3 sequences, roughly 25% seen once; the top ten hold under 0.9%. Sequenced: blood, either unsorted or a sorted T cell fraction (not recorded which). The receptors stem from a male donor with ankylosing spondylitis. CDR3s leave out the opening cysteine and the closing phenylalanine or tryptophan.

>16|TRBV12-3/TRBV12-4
ASSFMGSGQMYQETQY
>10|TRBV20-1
SAKQGNQPQH
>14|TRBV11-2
ASTEAGVRSRDTQY
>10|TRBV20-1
SASGDSYGYT
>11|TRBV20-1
SAGQGYNSPLH
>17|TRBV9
ASSVAIYSSKSSYNEQF
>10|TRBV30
AVRDDTDTQY
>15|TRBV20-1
SASPGTSGTRGGEQF
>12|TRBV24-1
ATSERQDSYEQY
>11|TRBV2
ASSLLSGNTIY
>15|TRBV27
ASSPLPRLAGIYEQY
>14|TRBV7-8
ASSSGLAGGKDTQY
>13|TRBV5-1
ASSLELAGDGELF
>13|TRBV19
ASSPPSGAGETQY
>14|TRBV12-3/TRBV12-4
ASSFTFGAGAYGYT
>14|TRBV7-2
ASSLAGGANRYGYT
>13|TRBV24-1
ATSASGRDNQPQH
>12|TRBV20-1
SARAGRGDSPLH
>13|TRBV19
ASSIYSTFSYGYT
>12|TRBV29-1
SVDGQGGEDTQY
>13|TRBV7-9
ASSDRGGPNNEQF
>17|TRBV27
ASSSYGTGGGLSNQPQH
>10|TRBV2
ASRGAVSGYT
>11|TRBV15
ATTAGNTDTQY
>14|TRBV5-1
ASSLGSDRGHVELF
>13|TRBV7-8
ASSLGGMVQETQY
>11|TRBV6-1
ASRWRGADTQY
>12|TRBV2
ASSGQSLGGEQF
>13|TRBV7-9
ASSLQGASNTEAF
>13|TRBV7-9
ASTWGGPVNTEAF
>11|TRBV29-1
SVEKGSSETQY
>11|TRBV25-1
ASRRQGATEAF
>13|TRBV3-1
ASSRRQSTNEKLF
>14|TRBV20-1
SARVSPGQGAGGYT
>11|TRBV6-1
ASSVGLDGELF
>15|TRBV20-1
SARDLGGSPSYNEQF
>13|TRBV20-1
SARDRARMNTEAF
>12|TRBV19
ASRSTYSNQPQH
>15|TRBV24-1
ATSDATGTGPYNEQF
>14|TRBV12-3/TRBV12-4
ASSHLWSGKTDTQY